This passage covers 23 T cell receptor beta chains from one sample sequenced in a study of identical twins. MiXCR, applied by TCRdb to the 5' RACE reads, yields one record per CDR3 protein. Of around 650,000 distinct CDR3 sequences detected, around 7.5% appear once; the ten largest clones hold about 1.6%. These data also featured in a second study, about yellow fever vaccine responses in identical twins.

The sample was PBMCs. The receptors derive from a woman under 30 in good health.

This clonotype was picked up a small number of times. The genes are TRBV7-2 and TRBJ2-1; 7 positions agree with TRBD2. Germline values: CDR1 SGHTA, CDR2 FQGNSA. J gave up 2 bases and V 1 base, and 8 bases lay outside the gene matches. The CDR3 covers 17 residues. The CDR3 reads CASSLGLPSGTYNEQFF. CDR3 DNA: TGTGCCAGCAGCTTAGGGTTGCCTAGCGGTACCTACAATGAGCAGTTCTTC.

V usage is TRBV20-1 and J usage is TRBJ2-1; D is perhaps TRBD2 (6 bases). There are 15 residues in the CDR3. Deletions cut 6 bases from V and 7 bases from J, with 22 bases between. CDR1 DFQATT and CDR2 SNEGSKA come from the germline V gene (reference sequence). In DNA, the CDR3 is TGCAGTGCCCCTGGGTGGGACTTGGGGAAGAATGAGCAGTTCTTC. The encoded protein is CSAPGWDLGKNEQFF.

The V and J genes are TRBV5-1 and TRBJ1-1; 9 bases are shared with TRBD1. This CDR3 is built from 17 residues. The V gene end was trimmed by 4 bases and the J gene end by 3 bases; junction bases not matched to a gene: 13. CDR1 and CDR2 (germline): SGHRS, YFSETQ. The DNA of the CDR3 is TGCGCCAGCAGCGTGGAGGTACAGGGGGCGTTCGACACTGAAGCTTTCTTT. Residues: CASSVEVQGAFDTEAFF.

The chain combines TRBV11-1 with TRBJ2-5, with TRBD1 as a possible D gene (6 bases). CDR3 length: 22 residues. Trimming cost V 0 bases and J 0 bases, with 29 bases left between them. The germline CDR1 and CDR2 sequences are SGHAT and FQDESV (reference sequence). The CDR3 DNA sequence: TGTGCCAGCAGCTTAGCCCTAATGGGCAGTAAAAACTTAAGGGGGTACCAAGAGACCCAGTACTTC. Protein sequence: CASSLALMGSKNLRGYQETQYF.

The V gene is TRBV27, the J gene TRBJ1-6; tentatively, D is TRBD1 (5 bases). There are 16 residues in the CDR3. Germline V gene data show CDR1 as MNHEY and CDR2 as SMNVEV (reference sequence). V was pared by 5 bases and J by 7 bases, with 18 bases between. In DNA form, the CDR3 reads TGTGCCAGCAGTCCAATCTCGGTGAACAGGAATTCACCCCTCCACTTT. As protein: CASSPISVNRNSPLHF.

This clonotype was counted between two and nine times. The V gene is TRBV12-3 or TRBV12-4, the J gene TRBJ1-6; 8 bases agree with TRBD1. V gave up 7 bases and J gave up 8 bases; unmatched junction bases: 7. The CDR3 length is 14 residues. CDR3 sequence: CASTLQGAYSPLHF. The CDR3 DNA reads TGTGCCAGCACACTTCAGGGGGCTTATTCACCCCTCCACTTT.

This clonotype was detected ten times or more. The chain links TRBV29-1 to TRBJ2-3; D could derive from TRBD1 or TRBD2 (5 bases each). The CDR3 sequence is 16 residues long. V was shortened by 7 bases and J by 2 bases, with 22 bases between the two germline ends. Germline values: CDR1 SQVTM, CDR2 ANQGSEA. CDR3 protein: CSAAASWGWDTDTQYF. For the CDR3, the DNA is TGCAGCGCAGCTGCCTCGTGGGGGTGGGACACAGATACGCAGTATTTT.

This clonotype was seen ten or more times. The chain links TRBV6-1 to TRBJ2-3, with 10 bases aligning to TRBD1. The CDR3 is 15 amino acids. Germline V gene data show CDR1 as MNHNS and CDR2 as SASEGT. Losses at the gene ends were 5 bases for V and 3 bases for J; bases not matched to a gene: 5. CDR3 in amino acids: CASSSRTGGTDTQYF. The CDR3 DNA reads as TGTGCCAGCAGTAGCCGGACAGGGGGAACAGATACGCAGTATTTT.

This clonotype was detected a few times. The CDR3 region has the DNA TGTGCCAGCAGCCGTCCGGGTGGGGGTATCACTGAAGCTTTCTTT. Translated: CASSRPGGGITEAFF. This chain links TRBV5-5 with TRBJ1-1; D is possibly TRBD1 (5 bases). This CDR3 spans 15 amino acids. Trimming stripped 4 bases from V and 4 bases from J, with 17 bases between. Germline CDR1 SGHKS, CDR2 YYEKEE (reference sequence). The variable domain in full, with the rest retrieved from reference TRBV5-5 and TRBJ1-1, is DAGVTQSPTHLIKTRGQQVTLRCSPISGHKSVSWYQQVLGQGPQFIFQYYEKEERGRGNFPDRFSARQFPNYSSELNVNALLLGDSALYLCASSRPGGGITEAFFGQGTRLTVV.

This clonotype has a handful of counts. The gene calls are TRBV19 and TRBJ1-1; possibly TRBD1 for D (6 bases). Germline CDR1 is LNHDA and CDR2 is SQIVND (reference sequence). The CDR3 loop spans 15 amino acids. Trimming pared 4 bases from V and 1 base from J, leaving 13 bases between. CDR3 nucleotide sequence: TGTGCCAGTAGTACGGACAGTTTGAAGAACACTGAAGCTTTCTTT. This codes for CASSTDSLKNTEAFF.

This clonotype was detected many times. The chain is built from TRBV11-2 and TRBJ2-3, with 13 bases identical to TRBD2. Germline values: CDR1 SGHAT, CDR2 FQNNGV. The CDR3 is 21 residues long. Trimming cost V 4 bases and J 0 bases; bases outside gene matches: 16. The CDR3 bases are TGTGCCAGCAGCTACCCTGGGGAAAGACTAGCGGGGGGACTAAGCACAGATACGCAGTATTTT. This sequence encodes CASSYPGERLAGGLSTDTQYF.

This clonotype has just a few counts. The CDR3, as DNA: TGTGCCACCCCCAGAGGGGAGGGATCTTACAATGAGCAGTTCTTC. This translates into CATPRGEGSYNEQFF. The chain links TRBV2 to TRBJ2-1, with 7 nucleotides matching TRBD2. CDR1 and CDR2 (germline): SNHLY, FYNNEI. There are 15 residues in the CDR3. With V trimmed by 10 bases and J by 4 bases, 13 bases remained unmatched.

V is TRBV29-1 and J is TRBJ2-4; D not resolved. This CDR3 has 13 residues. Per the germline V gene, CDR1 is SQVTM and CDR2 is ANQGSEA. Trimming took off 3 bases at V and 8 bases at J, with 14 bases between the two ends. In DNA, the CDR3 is TGCAGCGTTGAGTTGGGGTCTTCGTACATTCAGTACTTC. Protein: CSVELGSSYIQYF.

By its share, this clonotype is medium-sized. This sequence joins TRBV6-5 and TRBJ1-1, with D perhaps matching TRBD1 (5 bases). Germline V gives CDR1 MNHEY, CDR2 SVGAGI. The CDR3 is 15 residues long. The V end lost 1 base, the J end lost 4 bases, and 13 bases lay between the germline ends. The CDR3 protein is CASSYFKGQFTEAFF. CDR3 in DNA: TGTGCCAGCAGTTACTTTAAGGGGCAGTTCACTGAAGCTTTCTTT.

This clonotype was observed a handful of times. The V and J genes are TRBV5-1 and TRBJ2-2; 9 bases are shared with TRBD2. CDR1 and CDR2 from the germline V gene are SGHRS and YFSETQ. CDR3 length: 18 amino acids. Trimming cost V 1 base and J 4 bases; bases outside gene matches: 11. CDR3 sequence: CASSLTMAGGTPTGELFF. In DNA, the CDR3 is TGCGCCAGCAGCTTGACGATGGCGGGGGGGACTCCCACCGGGGAGCTGTTTTTT.

The CDR3 DNA follows: TGCGCCAGCAGGGGGACGGCAGACACCGGGGAGCTGTTTTTT. Encoded protein: CASRGTADTGELFF. This chain links TRBV5-1 with TRBJ2-2; perhaps D is TRBD1 or TRBD2 (5 bases each). There are 14 residues in the CDR3. The V end lost 5 bases, the J end lost 3 bases, and 11 bases lay between the germline ends. CDR1 SGHRS and CDR2 YFSETQ come from the germline V gene.

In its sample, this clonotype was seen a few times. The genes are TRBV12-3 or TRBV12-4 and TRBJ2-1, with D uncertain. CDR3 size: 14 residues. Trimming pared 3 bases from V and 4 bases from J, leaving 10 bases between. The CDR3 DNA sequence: TGTGCCAGCAGTTTGTCTCCTAGTTACAATGAGCAGTTCTTC. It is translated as CASSLSPSYNEQFF.

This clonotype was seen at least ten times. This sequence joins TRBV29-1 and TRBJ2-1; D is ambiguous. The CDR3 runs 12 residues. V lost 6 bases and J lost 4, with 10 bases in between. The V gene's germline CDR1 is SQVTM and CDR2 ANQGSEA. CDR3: CSVSALYNEQFF. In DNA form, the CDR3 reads TGCAGCGTGTCGGCTTTATACAATGAGCAGTTCTTC.

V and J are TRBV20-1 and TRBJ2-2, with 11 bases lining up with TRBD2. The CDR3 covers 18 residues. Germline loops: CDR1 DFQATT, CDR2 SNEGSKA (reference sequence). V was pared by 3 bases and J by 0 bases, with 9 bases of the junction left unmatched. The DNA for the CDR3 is TGCAGTGCTAGGTTGATAGCGGGGGGGCCGCCGAACACCGGGGAGCTGTTTTTT. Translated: CSARLIAGGPPNTGELFF.

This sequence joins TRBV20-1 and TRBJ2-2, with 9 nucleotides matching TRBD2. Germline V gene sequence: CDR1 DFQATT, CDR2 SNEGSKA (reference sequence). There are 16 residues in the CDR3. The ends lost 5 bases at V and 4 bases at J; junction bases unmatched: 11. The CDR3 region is CSAPKSWRGGTGELFF. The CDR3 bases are TGCAGTGCTCCCAAGAGTTGGCGGGGGGGCACCGGGGAGCTGTTTTTT.

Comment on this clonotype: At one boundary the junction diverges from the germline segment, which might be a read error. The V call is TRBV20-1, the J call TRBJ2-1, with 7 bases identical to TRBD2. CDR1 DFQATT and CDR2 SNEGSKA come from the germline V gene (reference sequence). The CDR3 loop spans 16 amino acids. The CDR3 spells CCAPPVLADTYNEQFF. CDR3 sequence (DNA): TGCTGTGCTCCCCCAGTCCTAGCGGATACCTACAATGAGCAGTTCTTC.

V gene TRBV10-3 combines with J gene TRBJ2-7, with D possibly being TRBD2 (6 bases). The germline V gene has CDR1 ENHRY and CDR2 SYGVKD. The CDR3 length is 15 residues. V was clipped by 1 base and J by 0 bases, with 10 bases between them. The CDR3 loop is CAISEFGGSSYEQYV. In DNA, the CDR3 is TGTGCCATCAGTGAGTTTGGAGGGTCCTCCTACGAGCAGTACGTC.

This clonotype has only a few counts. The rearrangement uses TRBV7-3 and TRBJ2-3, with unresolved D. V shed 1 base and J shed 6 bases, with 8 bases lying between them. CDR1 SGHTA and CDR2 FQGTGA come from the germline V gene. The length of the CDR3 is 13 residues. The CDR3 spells CASSLSATDTQYF. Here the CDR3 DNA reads TGTGCCAGCAGCTTAAGTGCTACGGATACGCAGTATTTT.